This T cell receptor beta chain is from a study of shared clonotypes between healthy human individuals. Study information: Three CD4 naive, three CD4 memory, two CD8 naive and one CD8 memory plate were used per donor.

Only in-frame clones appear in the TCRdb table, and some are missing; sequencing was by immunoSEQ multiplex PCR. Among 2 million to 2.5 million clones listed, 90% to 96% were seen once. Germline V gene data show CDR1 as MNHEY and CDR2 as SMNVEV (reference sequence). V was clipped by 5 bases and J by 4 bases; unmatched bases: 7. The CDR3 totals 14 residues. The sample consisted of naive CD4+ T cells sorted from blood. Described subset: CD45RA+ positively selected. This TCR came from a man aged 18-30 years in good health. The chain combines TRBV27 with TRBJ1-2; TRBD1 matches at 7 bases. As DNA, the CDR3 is TGTGCCAGCAGTCAACGCCGGGACAGCTATGGCTACACCTTC. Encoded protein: CASSQRRDSYGYTF.